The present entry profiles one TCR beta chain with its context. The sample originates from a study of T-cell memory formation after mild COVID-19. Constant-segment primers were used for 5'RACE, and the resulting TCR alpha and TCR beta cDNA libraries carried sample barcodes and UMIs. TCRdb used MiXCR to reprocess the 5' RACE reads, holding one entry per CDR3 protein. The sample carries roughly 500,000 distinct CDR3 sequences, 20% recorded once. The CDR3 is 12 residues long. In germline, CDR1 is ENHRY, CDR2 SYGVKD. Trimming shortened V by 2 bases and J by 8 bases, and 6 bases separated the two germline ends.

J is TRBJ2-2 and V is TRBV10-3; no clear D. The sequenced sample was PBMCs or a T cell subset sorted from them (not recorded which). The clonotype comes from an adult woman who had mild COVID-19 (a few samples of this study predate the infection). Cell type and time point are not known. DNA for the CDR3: TGTGCCATCAGTGAGCCAGGAGGGGAGCTGTTTTTT. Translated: CAISEPGGELFF.